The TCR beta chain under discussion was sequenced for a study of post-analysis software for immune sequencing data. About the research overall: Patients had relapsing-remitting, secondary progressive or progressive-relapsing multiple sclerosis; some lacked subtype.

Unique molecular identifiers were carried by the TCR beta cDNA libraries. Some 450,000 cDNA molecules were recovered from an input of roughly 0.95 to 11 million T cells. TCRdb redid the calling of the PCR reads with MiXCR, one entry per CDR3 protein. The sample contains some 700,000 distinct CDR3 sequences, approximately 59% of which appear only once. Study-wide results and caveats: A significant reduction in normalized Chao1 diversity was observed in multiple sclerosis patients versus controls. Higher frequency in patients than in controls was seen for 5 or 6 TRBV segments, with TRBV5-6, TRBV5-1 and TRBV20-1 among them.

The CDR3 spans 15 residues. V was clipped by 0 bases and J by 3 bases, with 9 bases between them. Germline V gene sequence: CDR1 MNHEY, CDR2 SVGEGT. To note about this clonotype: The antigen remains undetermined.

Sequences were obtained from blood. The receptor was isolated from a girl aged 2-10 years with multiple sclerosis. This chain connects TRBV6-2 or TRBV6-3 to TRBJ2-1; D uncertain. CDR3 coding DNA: TGTGCCAGCAGTTACTCCCGTACCCACTACAATGAGCAGTTCTTC. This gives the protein CASSYSRTHYNEQFF.